Listed here is a single TCR beta chain. These data belong to a study of control samples from healthy donors and cancer patients. Trimming took 0 bases from V and 2 from J, leaving 14 bases between them. CDR3 length: 17 amino acids. Per germline, CDR1 SGHAT and CDR2 FQNNGV. TCRdb's copy holds only in-frame clones and misses some; the assay was immunoSEQ multiplex PCR. The repertoire holds some 71,000 clones, with just over 90% as singletons. The TCR comes from a woman aged 45 to 65 with colorectal cancer. The sequenced material came from PBMCs. The rearrangement links TRBV11-2 to TRBJ2-1; D possibly uses TRBD1 or TRBD2 (5 bases each). CDR3 sequence reads: CASSLDNRDGAYNEQFF. In nucleotides, the CDR3 is TGTGCCAGCAGCTTAGATAATCGGGACGGTGCCTACAATGAGCAGTTCTTC.